Detailed here is one TCR beta chain. Its target is not known. Generated by immunoSEQ multiplex PCR, the TCRdb table keeps only in-frame clones and is missing some. The sample includes about 64,000 clones, approximately 78% of them seen just once. The record originates from a study of OX40 agonist ivuxolimab in advanced cancers. Across the whole study: Patients were infused with ivuxolimab every 2 weeks at 0.01 to 10 mg/kg.

V lost 6 bases to trimming and J lost 12 bases, with 18 bases between them. There are 13 residues in the CDR3. Looked up from germline, CDR1 is LNHDA and CDR2 is SQIVND (reference sequence). Overall study findings and caveats: Part of the nonresponder group also had normalized T-cell clonal expansion that was low.

J is TRBJ2-1 and V is TRBV19, with D possibly being TRBD2 (6 bases). This receptor was obtained from an adult with an advanced solid tumor such as melanoma, head and neck, liver or kidney cancer. The sample consisted of CD4+ or CD8+ T cells sorted from blood, taken in a trial of the OX40 agonist ivuxolimab. In DNA form, the CDR3 reads TGTGCCAGTAGCCGGGACTTTTCCGAGGGGCAGTTCTTC. It codes for CASSRDFSEGQFF.